Below, one T cell receptor beta chain is given with its context. This CDR3 region has 15 residues. With 5 bases removed from V and 0 bases from J, the gap between germline ends came to 12 bases. Germline V gene data show CDR1 as KGHDR and CDR2 as SFDVKD. Data came from immunoSEQ multiplex PCR; TCRdb stores just in-frame clones and leaves some out. The profile shows some 150,000 clones, 96% of them singletons. The sample originates from a study of control samples from healthy donors and cancer patients. This clonotype was obtained from a woman younger than 45 in good health. The gene calls are TRBV24-1 and TRBJ2-5, with D possibly being TRBD1 or TRBD2 (6 bases each). Sequencing was performed on blood. CDR3 bases: TGTGCCACCAGTGGGAAGGGGGGTAACCAAGAGACCCAGTACTTC. Translating gives CATSGKGGNQETQYF.